This TCR beta chain emerged from a study of CD8 T cells in ankylosing spondylitis. With respect to this clonotype: Its antigen remains unknown.

Germline CDR1 is SGHAT and CDR2 is FQNNGV. CDR3 size: 15 residues. Trimming pared 6 bases from V and 2 bases from J, leaving 14 bases between. Quantitative 5'-RACE with molecular barcodes was used to make the TCR beta libraries. TCRdb processed the 5' RACE reads anew with MiXCR; each CDR3 protein has one entry. This repertoire shows 150,000 to 200,000 distinct CDR3 sequences, around a sixth found once; its top ten account for roughly 4%. Study-level results: Before this, some motif variants had been reported in reactive arthritis synovial fluid and blood. It appeared that ankylosing spondylitis blood was characterized by a TCR beta motif of several highly homologous variants. From matched ankylosing spondylitis synovial fluid, disease-linked clones were reportedly recovered at significantly enriched levels.

Sequencing input: blood, either unsorted or a sorted T cell fraction (not recorded which). The gene calls are TRBV11-2 and TRBJ2-1; TRBD2 is a possible D gene (6 bases). This TCR was sampled from a male donor aged 10-30 years with ankylosing spondylitis or in good health (not recorded which). The CDR3 DNA reads TGTGCCAGCAGACGTAGCGGCCCGACCTACAATGAGCAGTTCTTC. Its protein product is CASRRSGPTYNEQFF.